Listed below are T cell receptor beta chains from one sample, sequenced in a study of blood T cell repertoires in COVID-19. Sequenced by immunoSEQ multiplex PCR; TCRdb stores in-frame clones only, minus some. The table has roughly 120,000 clones, more than 80% seen once. The sample consisted of peripheral blood. Receptor source: a man between 70 and 80 years old with active or convalescent COVID-19. Both conserved end residues are part of each CDR3. The D gene is left open where the match is weak.

cdr3_aa: CASRYFGTGGFGYTF
v_call: TRBV28
j_call: TRBJ1-2
d_call: TRBD1

cdr3_aa: CATSDSTLGPQYF
v_call: TRBV24-1
j_call: TRBJ2-3
d_call: .

cdr3_aa: CASSPGTSASQETQYF
v_call: TRBV7-2
j_call: TRBJ2-5
d_call: TRBD2

cdr3_aa: CASSPPRGQAGYTF
v_call: TRBV18
j_call: TRBJ1-2
d_call: TRBD1

cdr3_aa: CASRLAGANTGELFF
v_call: TRBV19
j_call: TRBJ2-2
d_call: TRBD2

cdr3_aa: CASSPPSGGLNTEAFF
v_call: TRBV18
j_call: TRBJ1-1
d_call: .

cdr3_aa: CASRRPGDTEAFF
v_call: TRBV9
j_call: TRBJ1-1
d_call: .

cdr3_aa: CASSVAFGENTIYF
v_call: TRBV9
j_call: TRBJ1-3
d_call: .

cdr3_aa: CASSQDPPGAGVTNEQFF
v_call: TRBV4-2
j_call: TRBJ2-1
d_call: TRBD2

cdr3_aa: CASSPQTGRQNQPQHF
v_call: TRBV18
j_call: TRBJ1-5
d_call: .

cdr3_aa: CASSQFSNYGYTF
v_call: TRBV3-1/TRBV3-2
j_call: TRBJ1-2
d_call: .

cdr3_aa: CAGMSGALQETQYF
v_call: TRBV7-9
j_call: TRBJ2-5
d_call: .

cdr3_aa: CASSPGLAGEREFF
v_call: TRBV9
j_call: TRBJ2-1
d_call: TRBD2

cdr3_aa: CASSLSPGVEQYF
v_call: TRBV18
j_call: TRBJ2-7
d_call: .

cdr3_aa: CASSQGGQAQETQYF
v_call: TRBV4-1
j_call: TRBJ2-5
d_call: TRBD1

cdr3_aa: CAWSLDRGYATNEKLFF
v_call: TRBV30
j_call: TRBJ1-4
d_call: TRBD1

cdr3_aa: CASSELGRANQPQHF
v_call: TRBV6-4
j_call: TRBJ1-5
d_call: .

cdr3_aa: CATSRDHRGYEQYF
v_call: TRBV15
j_call: TRBJ2-7
d_call: TRBD1

cdr3_aa: CASSSPGGFNEKLFF
v_call: TRBV28
j_call: TRBJ1-4
d_call: .

cdr3_aa: CASSSGPGLRTEAFF
v_call: TRBV28
j_call: TRBJ1-1
d_call: .

cdr3_aa: CASSFQRKSGGGGYTF
v_call: TRBV28
j_call: TRBJ1-2
d_call: TRBD1

cdr3_aa: CSVTGVEETQYF
v_call: TRBV29-1
j_call: TRBJ2-5
d_call: TRBD1

cdr3_aa: CASSIGFGSSYEQYF
v_call: TRBV19
j_call: TRBJ2-7
d_call: .

cdr3_aa: CASSYRWASGTGELFF
v_call: TRBV5-1
j_call: TRBJ2-2
d_call: TRBD2

cdr3_aa: CSASGQGHEQFF
v_call: TRBV20-1
j_call: TRBJ2-1
d_call: TRBD1

cdr3_aa: CASSLAEGYSEKLFF
v_call: TRBV5-1
j_call: TRBJ1-4
d_call: .

cdr3_aa: CASSKTGGEGYTF
v_call: TRBV9
j_call: TRBJ1-2
d_call: TRBD1

cdr3_aa: CASSQASGSQETQYF
v_call: TRBV18
j_call: TRBJ2-5
d_call: TRBD2

cdr3_aa: CASRIREDSPLHF
v_call: TRBV6-5
j_call: TRBJ1-6
d_call: .

cdr3_aa: CASQTNGGVVGEQYF
v_call: TRBV5-1
j_call: TRBJ2-7
d_call: .

cdr3_aa: CASSLGGPNTEAFF
v_call: TRBV11-3
j_call: TRBJ1-1
d_call: .

cdr3_aa: CASTGGSNEKLFF
v_call: TRBV28
j_call: TRBJ1-4
d_call: .

cdr3_aa: CASSFYQGAGNTIYF
v_call: TRBV28
j_call: TRBJ1-3
d_call: TRBD1

cdr3_aa: CASSGQGRTAAGNTIYF
v_call: TRBV4-1
j_call: TRBJ1-3
d_call: TRBD1

cdr3_aa: CASIADGLAGPDTQYF
v_call: TRBV2
j_call: TRBJ2-3
d_call: TRBD2

cdr3_aa: CSVDRGLNEQFF
v_call: TRBV29-1
j_call: TRBJ2-1
d_call: TRBD1

cdr3_aa: CASSPAGDGRTTGELFF
v_call: TRBV7-9
j_call: TRBJ2-2
d_call: TRBD2

cdr3_aa: CASSPGGSGYGYTF
v_call: TRBV3-1/TRBV3-2
j_call: TRBJ1-2
d_call: .

cdr3_aa: CASSSASTSGRNTGELFF
v_call: TRBV7-9
j_call: TRBJ2-2
d_call: TRBD2

cdr3_aa: CATSEASGRVYF
v_call: TRBV24-1
j_call: TRBJ2-7
d_call: TRBD2

cdr3_aa: CASSRGQTLSTDTQYF
v_call: TRBV5-1
j_call: TRBJ2-3
d_call: TRBD1

cdr3_aa: CASSYSSPVTDTQYF
v_call: TRBV6-5
j_call: TRBJ2-3
d_call: .